This TCR beta chain was profiled in a study of post-analysis software for immune sequencing data. Overall study: Multiple sclerosis in the patients followed relapsing-remitting, secondary progressive and progressive-relapsing courses. Study-wide results and limits: The F measure placed samples prepared in the same batch into strongly shared clusters. With TRBV5-6, TRBV5-1 and TRBV20-1 included, 5 or 6 TRBV segments were more frequent in patients than in controls. Patients with multiple sclerosis recorded significantly lower normalized Chao1 diversity than controls, the study found.

This clonotype has only a few counts. Its antigen is undetermined. The ends were cut back, 1 base at V and 7 bases at J, with 14 bases in the middle. CDR3 size: 15 residues. Germline loops: CDR1 SEHNR, CDR2 FQNEAQ (reference sequence). Unique molecular identifiers featured in each of the TCR beta cDNA libraries. Each sample of about 1 to 10 million input T cells yielded about 500,000 cDNA molecules, so each molecule approximated one T cell. TCRdb re-called the PCR reads through MiXCR, storing one row per CDR3 protein. Of about 800,000 distinct CDR3 sequences listed, 25% to 30% are singletons. The clonotype was recovered from a girl between 5 and 17 years old with multiple sclerosis. The chain has TRBV7-9 and TRBJ2-1; the D gene is possibly TRBD1 (5 bases). The sample comprised blood. The chain's CDR3 is CASSLGPAGLNEQFF. DNA of the CDR3: TGTGCCAGCAGCTTAGGCCCAGCAGGGTTGAATGAGCAGTTCTTC. The variable domain in full, with the rest retrieved from reference TRBV7-9 and TRBJ2-1, is DTGVSQNPRHKITKRGQNVTFRCDPISEHNRLYWYRQTLGQGPEFLTYFQNEAQLEKSRLLSDRFSAERPKGSFSTLEIQRTEQGDSAMYLCASSLGPAGLNEQFFGPGTRLTVL.